These 18 T cell receptor beta chains originate from one sample sequenced in a study of OX40 agonist ivuxolimab in advanced cancers. TCRdb's copy holds only in-frame clones and misses some; the assay was immunoSEQ multiplex PCR. The data contain about 82,000 clones, about nine tenths of them singletons. The sample was CD4+ or CD8+ T cells sorted from blood, taken in a trial of the OX40 agonist ivuxolimab. The source is an adult with an advanced solid tumor such as melanoma, head and neck, liver or kidney cancer.

The chain recombines TRBV19 with TRBJ2-7; tentatively, D is TRBD1 or TRBD2 (6 bases each). Trimming removed 2 bases from V and 0 bases from J, with 14 bases in between. Germline CDR1 LNHDA, CDR2 SQIVND (reference sequence). The CDR3 is 16 residues long. The CDR3 spells CASSIRRDTSSYEQYF. The DNA of the CDR3 is TGTGCCAGTAGTATAAGGAGGGACACAAGCTCCTACGAGCAGTACTTC.

The chain uses TRBV11-2 and TRBJ2-3, with D perhaps TRBD2 (8 bases). There are 15 residues in the CDR3. V gave up 4 bases and J gave up 6 bases, with 17 bases separating them. CDR1 and CDR2 (germline): SGHAT, FQNNGV. The CDR3 protein is CASSYSGTTGDTQYF. DNA of the CDR3: TGTGCCAGCAGCTATAGCGGGACGACAGGGGATACGCAGTATTTT.

The DNA of the CDR3 is TGTGCCTGGGACAGGGGCAGCACAGATACGCAGTATTTT. The encoded protein is CAWDRGSTDTQYF. The genes are TRBV30 and TRBJ2-3, with 8 bases lining up with TRBD1. The CDR3 spans 13 residues. With 5 bases clipped from V and 0 bases from J, the junction kept 1 base outside the gene matches. In germline, CDR1 is GTSNPN, CDR2 SVGIG (reference sequence).

The rearrangement links TRBV9 to TRBJ2-1, with 7 bases fitting TRBD1. V lost 0 bases, J lost 4 bases, and 4 bases stayed unmatched. Germline CDR1 SGDLS, CDR2 YYNGEE. CDR3 length equals 15 residues. Here the CDR3 reads CASSVGWTGYNEQFF. The CDR3 DNA sequence: TGTGCCAGCAGCGTAGGGTGGACAGGTTACAATGAGCAGTTCTTC.

V and J are TRBV5-1 and TRBJ1-1, with D maybe TRBD1 (6 bases). This CDR3 spans 14 amino acids. Germline assignment: CDR1 SGHRS and CDR2 YFSETQ. V lost 4 bases to trimming and J lost 3 bases, with 13 bases between them. The CDR3 DNA follows: TGCGCCAGCAGCCGCGACAGGACTCACACTGAAGCTTTCTTT. Translated, it gives CASSRDRTHTEAFF. Supplemented by reference TRBV5-1 and TRBJ1-1, the full variable domain reads KAGVTQTPRYLIKTRGQQVTLSCSPISGHRSVSWYQQTPGQGLQFLFEYFSETQRNKGNFPGRFSGRQFSNSRSEMNVSTLELGDSALYLCASSRDRTHTEAFFGQGTRLTVV.

The chain has TRBV4-2 and TRBJ2-3, with 9 nucleotides matching TRBD2. Trimming took 1 base from V and 3 from J; bases not matched to a gene: 5. This CDR3 contains 16 residues. Germline CDR1 LGHNA, CDR2 YNFKEQ. CDR3 bases: TGTGCCAGCAGCCAAGCCCAAAGCGGGGGGACAGATACGCAGTATTTT. Amino acid sequence: CASSQAQSGGTDTQYF.

This clone was seen only once. V and J are TRBV2 and TRBJ2-1, with 9 bases aligning to TRBD1. Germline trimming cut 4 bases from V and 4 bases from J; bases unmatched to any gene: 5. Germline loops: CDR1 SNHLY, CDR2 FYNNEI. This CDR3 has 15 residues. The CDR3 DNA reads as TGTGCCAGCAGTGTGATGGGACAGGGTTACAATGAGCAGTTCTTC. Amino acid sequence: CASSVMGQGYNEQFF.

This clone was detected once. The genes are TRBV2 and TRBJ1-2; tentatively, D is TRBD1 (5 bases). Germline CDR1 is SNHLY and CDR2 is FYNNEI. V shed 2 bases and J shed 1 base, with 8 bases lying between them. The CDR3 contains 14 residues. The CDR3 DNA is TGTGCCAGCAGTGAACTGGGGCTTAACTATGGCTACACCTTC. This encodes CASSELGLNYGYTF.

The CDR3 sequence: CASSMQVSLPQYF. Written as DNA, the CDR3 is TGTGCCAGCAGTATGCAGGTGTCCCTCCCCCAGTACTTC. The V call is TRBV6-5, the J call TRBJ2-5; D not certain. The CDR3 totals 13 residues. V was shortened by 5 bases and J by 9 bases, with 16 bases between the two germline ends. Per the germline V gene, CDR1 is MNHEY and CDR2 is SVGAGI.

This clone occurred once. The chain is built from TRBV7-3 and TRBJ2-3, with D perhaps TRBD2 (6 bases). The CDR3 totals 13 residues. V shed 5 bases and J shed 3 bases, with 9 bases lying between them. The germline CDR1 and CDR2 sequences are SGHTA and FQGTGA. Here the CDR3 reads CASSHRGTDTQYF. CDR3 in DNA: TGTGCCAGCAGCCACCGGGGGACAGATACGCAGTATTTT. The whole variable domain, filled in from reference TRBV7-3 and TRBJ2-3, reads GAGVSQTPSNKVTEKGKYVELRCDPISGHTALYWYRQSLGQGPEFLIYFQGTGAADDSGLPNDRFFAVRPEGSVSTLKIQRTERGDSAVYLCASSHRGTDTQYFGPGTRLTVL.

The chain combines TRBV7-2 with TRBJ2-1; the D gene is possibly TRBD2 (6 bases). CDR3 length: 16 residues. Trimming removed 0 bases from V and 5 bases from J, with 14 bases in between. CDR1 is SGHTA, CDR2 FQGNSA, per germline. This CDR3 is CASSLAYSGQNNEQFF. The DNA for the CDR3 is TGTGCCAGCAGCTTAGCTTACAGCGGGCAGAACAATGAGCAGTTCTTC.

The chain carries TRBV5-1 and TRBJ2-5; D remains unclear. Germline V CDR1 and CDR2: SGHRS, YFSETQ. Deletions cut 0 bases from V and 2 bases from J, with 8 bases between. The CDR3 has 14 amino acids. The CDR3 DNA reads TGCGCCAGCAGCTTGGGCCCGGAACAAGAGACCCAGTACTTC. Amino acid sequence: CASSLGPEQETQYF.

This rearrangement joins TRBV18 to TRBJ2-3; 11 nucleotides align to TRBD2. Germline lookup yields CDR1 KGHSH and CDR2 LQKENI. The CDR3 runs to 18 residues. Trimming removed 1 base from V and 0 bases from J; junction bases left unmatched: 6. The CDR3 nucleotides read TGTGCCAGCTCACCACGAGCGGGACTAGCGGCTAGCACAGATACGCAGTATTTT. This sequence encodes CASSPRAGLAASTDTQYF.

The genes are TRBV7-2 and TRBJ2-3; D gene uncertain. The length of the CDR3 is 13 residues. V was trimmed by 5 bases and J by 0 bases, leaving 6 bases between them. Germline CDR1 SGHTA, CDR2 FQGNSA. CDR3 in DNA: TGTGCCAGCAGCACCAGTAGCACAGATACGCAGTATTTT. As protein: CASSTSSTDTQYF.

CDR3 residues: CASSDRVWSTDTQYF. Written as DNA, the CDR3 is TGTGCCAGCAGTGACAGGGTATGGAGCACAGATACGCAGTATTTT. The V and J genes are TRBV6-1 and TRBJ2-3, with a possible D match to TRBD1 (5 bases). The germline V gene has CDR1 MNHNS and CDR2 SASEGT. The V end was cut by 3 bases, the J end by 0 bases, with 10 bases between. The CDR3 is made up of 15 amino acids.

This rearrangement joins TRBV7-2 to TRBJ2-3; 7 nucleotides line up with TRBD2. V dropped 1 base and J dropped 1; count of bases not matched to a gene: 2. The V gene's germline CDR1 is SGHTA and CDR2 FQGNSA. The CDR3 contains 15 residues. The CDR3 bases are TGTGCCAGCAGCTTAGTGAGCGGGGGCACAGATACGCAGTATTTT. Protein: CASSLVSGGTDTQYF. Full variable domain (rest looked up from reference TRBV7-2 and TRBJ2-3): GAGVSQSPSNKVTEKGKDVELRCDPISGHTALYWYRQSLGQGLEFLIYFQGNSAPDKSGLPSDRFSAERTGGSVSTLTIQRTQQEDSAVYLCASSLVSGGTDTQYFGPGTRLTVL.

CDR3 DNA sequence: TGTGCCTGGAGTAGGGGGACTAGCGGGGTTGGTACGCAGTATTTT. Its protein product is CAWSRGTSGVGTQYF. This sequence joins TRBV30 and TRBJ2-3; 13 bases are shared with TRBD2. Per the germline V gene, CDR1 is GTSNPN and CDR2 is SVGIG (reference sequence). CDR3 size: 15 residues. The V segment lost 2 bases and the J segment 8 bases; nucleotides outside the gene matches: 7.

The chain links TRBV5-1 to TRBJ2-3; the D is unclear. Germline V gene lookup returns CDR1 SGHRS and CDR2 YFSETQ. Trimming left V 1 base short and J 0 bases short, with 6 bases between. The CDR3 is made up of 14 amino acids. CDR3 sequence (DNA): TGCGCCAGCAGCTTGCTTACTAGCACAGATACGCAGTATTTT. Protein: CASSLLTSTDTQYF.